Following are 26 T cell receptor beta chains from one sample sequenced in a study of CD8 T cells in ankylosing spondylitis. Study outcomes and limitations: A TCR beta motif made of 7 to 9 highly homologous variants seemed typical of ankylosing spondylitis blood.

One entry per CDR3 protein results from TCRdb running MiXCR on the 5' RACE reads. The sample contains 700,000 or so distinct CDR3 sequences, 15% to 20% of which appear only once. Their target antigens are unknown. The specimen was blood, either unsorted or a sorted T cell fraction (not recorded which). The source of these receptors is a male donor with ankylosing spondylitis.

The chain recombines TRBV6-1 with TRBJ2-7; TRBD1 is a possible D gene (5 bases). Germline V gene lookup returns CDR1 MNHNS and CDR2 SASEGT. The CDR3 sequence is 15 residues long. Trimming took off 11 bases at V and 3 bases at J, with 23 bases between the two ends. The CDR3 nucleotides are TGTGCCTCCTCAGGGTACACCTCCACCATCTACGAGCAGTACTTC. As protein: CASSGYTSTIYEQYF.

The table lists this clonotype with a few counts. The rearrangement joins TRBV28 to TRBJ2-5; TRBD1 aligns across 7 bases. The CDR3 extends over 13 amino acids. Germline CDR1 and CDR2: MDHEN and SYDVKM. The junction had 5 bases not matched to a gene; V was cut back by 5 bases and J by 5 bases. The CDR3, as DNA: TGTGCCAGCAGTACAGGGGCCAAGGAGACCCAGTACTTC. It translates to CASSTGAKETQYF. Filled out from reference TRBV28 and TRBJ2-5, the complete variable domain reads DVKVTQSSRYLVKRTGEKVFLECVQDMDHENMFWYRQDPGLGLRLIYFSYDVKMKEKGDIPEGYSVSREKKERFSLILESASTNQTSMYLCASSTGAKETQYFGPGTRLLVL.

This clonotype was counted between two and nine times. The rearrangement uses TRBV5-1 and TRBJ2-1, with unresolved D. Deletions cut 0 bases from V and 7 bases from J, with 14 bases between. The CDR3 spans 15 residues. Germline CDR1 reads SGHRS; CDR2 reads YFSETQ. The CDR3 reads CASSLDGDPHNEQFF. In DNA, the CDR3 is TGCGCCAGCAGCTTGGATGGGGATCCTCATAATGAGCAGTTCTTC.

This clonotype was seen a handful of times. This chain uses TRBV28 with TRBJ1-1, with 8 bases that match TRBD1. There are 17 residues in the CDR3. The V segment lost 6 bases and the J segment 0 bases; nucleotides outside the gene matches: 12. Per the germline V gene, CDR1 is MDHEN and CDR2 is SYDVKM. CDR3 nucleotide sequence: TGTGCCAGCAGCCCTGGGGGGACAGGAAACATGAACACTGAAGCTTTCTTT. Amino acids: CASSPGGTGNMNTEAFF.

Only a few counts were recorded for this clonotype. The genes are TRBV6-2 or TRBV6-3 and TRBJ2-5; tentatively, D is TRBD1 or TRBD2 (5 bases each). Germline values: CDR1 MNHEY, CDR2 SVGEGT. There are 14 residues in the CDR3. Trimming pared 2 bases from V and 5 bases from J, leaving 12 bases between. The CDR3 protein is CASSYGGVSETQYF. The CDR3 region has the DNA TGTGCCAGCAGTTACGGGGGAGTGAGTGAGACCCAGTACTTC.

This chain joins TRBV3-1 and TRBJ2-7; 11 bases are shared with TRBD2. Germline assignment: CDR1 LGHDT and CDR2 YNNKEL (reference sequence). This CDR3 spans 16 amino acids. Trimming at V came to 0 bases and at J to 5 bases, leaving 6 bases not matched to a gene. The CDR3 is CASSQDLLAGGHEQYF. CDR3 coding DNA: TGTGCCAGCAGCCAAGATCTCCTAGCGGGGGGCCACGAGCAGTACTTC.

This clonotype was recorded a few times. V and J are TRBV12-3 or TRBV12-4 and TRBJ1-1; TRBD1 might be the D (6 bases). With 7 bases removed from V and 1 base from J, the gap between germline ends came to 16 bases. The CDR3 loop spans 15 amino acids. In DNA, the CDR3 is TGTGCCAGCACCCCATGGGGGGCCGGGAACACTGAAGCTTTCTTT. Translated, it gives CASTPWGAGNTEAFF.

The J gene is TRBJ1-1, the V gene TRBV2, with unresolved D. This CDR3 has 13 amino acids. Germline loops: CDR1 SNHLY, CDR2 FYNNEI. Trimming removed 3 bases from V and 1 base from J, with 6 bases in between. Here the CDR3 reads CASSDTRNTEAFF. In DNA, the CDR3 is TGTGCCAGCAGTGACACGAGGAACACTGAAGCTTTCTTT.

V gene TRBV14 combines with J gene TRBJ2-7; D not resolved. In germline, CDR1 is SGHDN, CDR2 FVKESK. The V end was cut by 3 bases, the J end by 9 bases, with 12 bases between. CDR3 length equals 12 residues. CDR3 loop: CASSQGFVGQYF. The CDR3 DNA reads TGTGCCAGCAGCCAGGGCTTCGTGGGGCAGTACTTC.

As concerns this clonotype: An end of the junction does not agree with germline; a read error may underlie this. The chain has TRBV10-2 and TRBJ2-5; 7 bases map to TRBD2. This CDR3 region has 15 residues. Germline V CDR1 and CDR2: WSHSY, SAAADI. As DNA, the CDR3 is TGCGCCACCAGTCAACTCGATCGGGAGGAAGAGGCCCAGTACTTC. Translated: CATSQLDREEEAQYF.

The chain carries TRBV4-2 and TRBJ2-7; possible D gene TRBD1, 5 bases. Looked up from germline, CDR1 is LGHNA and CDR2 is YNFKEQ. V lost 0 bases and J lost 3, with 12 bases in between. The CDR3 totals 15 residues. CDR3: CASSQDPSRGYEQYF. For the CDR3, the DNA is TGTGCCAGCAGCCAAGATCCCAGTAGGGGCTACGAGCAGTACTTC.

This chain connects TRBV5-6 to TRBJ1-2; D is perhaps TRBD1 (5 bases). The CDR3 totals 14 residues. V lost 0 bases and J lost 4, with 10 bases in between. Germline V gene data show CDR1 as SGHDT and CDR2 as YYEEEE. CDR3: CASSLVVRAYGYTF. The CDR3 nucleotides read TGTGCCAGCAGCTTGGTTGTCAGGGCCTATGGCTACACCTTC.

This clonotype occurred many times. The J gene is TRBJ2-1, the V gene TRBV3-1; the D is unclear. V lost 4 bases to trimming and J lost 7 bases, with 11 bases between them. CDR1 and CDR2 from the germline V gene are LGHDT and YNNKEL (reference sequence). The CDR3 runs to 13 residues. This CDR3 is CASSPPYGNEQFF. CDR3 bases: TGTGCCAGCAGCCCTCCGTACGGGAATGAGCAGTTCTTC.

In this sample, this clonotype turned up a few times. The rearrangement joins TRBV20-1 to TRBJ2-1, with D possibly matching TRBD2 (5 bases). V lost 6 bases and J 3 bases, leaving 15 bases between the germline ends. This CDR3 comprises 14 residues. Germline values: CDR1 DFQATT, CDR2 SNEGSKA (reference sequence). The CDR3 DNA follows: TGCAGTGCCCTAGGTCGGGCGGGCTACAATGAGCAGTTCTTC. Its protein product is CSALGRAGYNEQFF.

Here the CDR3 reads CASSLWMADSTDTQYF. As DNA, the CDR3 is TGTGCCAGCAGTTTATGGATGGCGGACAGCACAGATACGCAGTATTTT. The V call is TRBV28, the J call TRBJ2-3; no reliable D call. The length of the CDR3 is 16 residues. The germline V gene has CDR1 MDHEN and CDR2 SYDVKM. V lost 0 bases to trimming and J lost 0 bases, with 10 bases between them.

The genes are TRBV7-9 and TRBJ1-4; maybe TRBD1 (5 bases). Germline CDR1 and CDR2: SEHNR and FQNEAQ (reference sequence). The V end lost 1 base, the J end lost 6 bases, and 12 bases lay between the germline ends. This CDR3 contains 15 residues. In nucleotides, the CDR3 is TGTGCCAGCAGCTTAGGTGCCGCCAGGGATGAAAAACTGTTTTTT. This translates into CASSLGAARDEKLFF.

The gene calls are TRBV28 and TRBJ2-3; D may be TRBD1 or TRBD2 (5 bases each). Germline loops: CDR1 MDHEN, CDR2 SYDVKM. The CDR3 sequence is 17 residues long. Deletions cut 3 bases from V and 0 bases from J, with 16 bases between. This chain's CDR3 is CASSFLWGSGSTDTQYF. CDR3 sequence (DNA): TGTGCCAGCAGTTTTCTTTGGGGGAGCGGAAGCACAGATACGCAGTATTTT.

This clonotype was seen more than once but under ten times. The CDR3, as DNA: TGTGCCAGCAGCTTGTCGGAGAACTACGAGCAGTACTTC. This gives the protein CASSLSENYEQYF. The chain employs TRBV5-6 and TRBJ2-7; D is unclear. The CDR3 is 13 residues long. With 1 base removed from V and 3 bases from J, the gap between germline ends came to 8 bases. Per the germline V gene, CDR1 is SGHDT and CDR2 is YYEEEE.

This rearrangement joins TRBV20-1 to TRBJ2-1, with 11 bases fitting TRBD2. CDR1 DFQATT and CDR2 SNEGSKA come from the germline V gene (reference sequence). V lost 2 bases, J lost 8 bases, and 5 bases stayed unmatched. The CDR3 consists of 14 residues. CDR3 amino acids: CSARRLAGTYEQFF. For the CDR3, the DNA is TGCAGTGCTAGAAGACTAGCGGGAACCTATGAGCAGTTCTTC.

The J gene is TRBJ2-3, the V gene TRBV6-2 or TRBV6-3, with D hard to call. Trimming pared 0 bases from V and 6 bases from J, leaving 7 bases between. Looked up from germline, CDR1 is MNHEY and CDR2 is SVGEGT. This CDR3 is 13 amino acids long. The CDR3 reads CASSYSPLDTQYF. The CDR3, as DNA: TGTGCCAGCAGTTACTCCCCTTTGGATACGCAGTATTTT.

This chain connects TRBV4-3 to TRBJ1-1; D possibly corresponds to TRBD1 (5 bases). The CDR3 is 18 residues long. With 1 base removed from V and 1 base from J, the gap between germline ends came to 19 bases. Germline loops: CDR1 LGHNA, CDR2 YSLEER. The CDR3 region is CASSQGYSLGGRNTEAFF. Written as DNA, the CDR3 is TGCGCCAGCAGCCAAGGCTATTCATTGGGGGGTAGGAACACTGAAGCTTTCTTT.

This chain joins TRBV13 and TRBJ2-7; D may be TRBD2 (5 bases). The V gene's germline CDR1 is PRHDT and CDR2 FYEKMQ (reference sequence). There are 15 residues in the CDR3. V gave up 0 bases and J gave up 2 bases, with 11 bases separating them. In DNA form, the CDR3 reads TGTGCCAGCAGCTTAGGCGGAGGCTGGCCCTACGAGCAGTACTTC. Translated, it gives CASSLGGGWPYEQYF. The full variable domain, rest sourced from reference TRBV13 and TRBJ2-7, is AAGVIQSPRHLIKEKRETATLKCYPIPRHDTVYWYQQGPGQDPQFLISFYEKMQSDKGSIPDRFSAQQFSDYHSELNMSSLELGDSALYFCASSLGGGWPYEQYFGPGTRLTVT.

This clonotype was observed a few times. The chain is built from TRBV29-1 and TRBJ2-2; D possibly corresponds to TRBD2 (6 bases). Germline CDR1 reads SQVTM; CDR2 reads ANQGSEA. The CDR3 is 13 amino acids. The CDR3 is CTVGRGNTGELFF. The DNA for the CDR3 is TGCACCGTGGGGCGGGGAAACACCGGGGAGCTGTTTTTT.

CDR3 sequence reads: CASSQTGVSGNTIYF. The CDR3 nucleotides read TGCGCCAGCAGCCAAACAGGGGTCTCTGGAAACACCATATATTTT. The chain combines TRBV4-1 with TRBJ1-3, with TRBD1 matching over 7 bases. Losses at the gene ends were 2 bases for V and 0 bases for J; bases not matched to a gene: 1. The CDR3 length is 15 residues. Germline values: CDR1 MGHRA, CDR2 YSYEKL.

The sample holds a few counts of this clonotype. The V call is TRBV3-1, the J call TRBJ2-3, with TRBD2 as a possible D gene (6 bases). Per the germline V gene, CDR1 is LGHDT and CDR2 is YNNKEL (reference sequence). Trimming removed 6 bases at V and 3 bases at J, with 13 bases between. This CDR3 contains 14 residues. The CDR3 region is CASSPYRGTDTQYF. DNA of the CDR3: TGTGCCAGCAGTCCTTACCGGGGGACAGATACGCAGTATTTT.

V gene TRBV20-1 combines with J gene TRBJ1-4; D is possibly TRBD1 (5 bases). Germline V lookup: CDR1 DFQATT, CDR2 SNEGSKA (reference sequence). CDR3 length: 12 residues. Trimming shortened V by 7 bases and J by 5 bases, and 11 bases separated the two germline ends. The CDR3 here is CSVPTENEKLFF. CDR3 in DNA: TGCAGTGTCCCGACAGAGAATGAAAAACTGTTTTTT.